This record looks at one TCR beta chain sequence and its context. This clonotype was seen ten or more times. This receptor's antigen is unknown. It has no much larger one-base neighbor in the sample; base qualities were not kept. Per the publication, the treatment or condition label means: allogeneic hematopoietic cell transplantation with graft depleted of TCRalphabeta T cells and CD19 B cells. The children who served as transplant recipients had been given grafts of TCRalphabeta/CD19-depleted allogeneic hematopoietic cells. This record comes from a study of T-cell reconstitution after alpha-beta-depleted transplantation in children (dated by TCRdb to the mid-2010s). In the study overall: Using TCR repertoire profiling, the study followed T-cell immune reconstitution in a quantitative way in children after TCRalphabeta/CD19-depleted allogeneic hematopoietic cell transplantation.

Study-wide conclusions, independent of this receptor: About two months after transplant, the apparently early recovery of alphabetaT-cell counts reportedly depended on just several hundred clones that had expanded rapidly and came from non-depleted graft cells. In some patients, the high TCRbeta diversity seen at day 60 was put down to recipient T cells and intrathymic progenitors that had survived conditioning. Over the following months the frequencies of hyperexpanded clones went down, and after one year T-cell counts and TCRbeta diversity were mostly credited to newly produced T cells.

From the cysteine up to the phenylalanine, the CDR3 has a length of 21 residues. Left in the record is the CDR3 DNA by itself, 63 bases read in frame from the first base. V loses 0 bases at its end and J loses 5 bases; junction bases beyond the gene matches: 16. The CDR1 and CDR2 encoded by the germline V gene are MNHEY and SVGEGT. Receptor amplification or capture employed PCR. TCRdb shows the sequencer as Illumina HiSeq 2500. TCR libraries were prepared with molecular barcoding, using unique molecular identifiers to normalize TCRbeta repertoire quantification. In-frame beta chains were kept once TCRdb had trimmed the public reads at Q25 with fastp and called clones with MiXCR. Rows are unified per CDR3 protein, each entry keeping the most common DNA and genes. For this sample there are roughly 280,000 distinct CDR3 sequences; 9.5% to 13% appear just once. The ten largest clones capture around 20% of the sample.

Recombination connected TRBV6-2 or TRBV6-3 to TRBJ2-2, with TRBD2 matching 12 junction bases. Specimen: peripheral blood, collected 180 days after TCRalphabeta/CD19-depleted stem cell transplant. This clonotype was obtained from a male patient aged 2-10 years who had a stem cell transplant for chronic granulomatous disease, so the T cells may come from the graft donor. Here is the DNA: TGTGCCAGCAGTTACTCGATCTTGGCTAGCGGGGGGGTATGGGCAACCGGGGAGCTGTTTTTT. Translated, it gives CASSYSILASGGVWATGELFF.